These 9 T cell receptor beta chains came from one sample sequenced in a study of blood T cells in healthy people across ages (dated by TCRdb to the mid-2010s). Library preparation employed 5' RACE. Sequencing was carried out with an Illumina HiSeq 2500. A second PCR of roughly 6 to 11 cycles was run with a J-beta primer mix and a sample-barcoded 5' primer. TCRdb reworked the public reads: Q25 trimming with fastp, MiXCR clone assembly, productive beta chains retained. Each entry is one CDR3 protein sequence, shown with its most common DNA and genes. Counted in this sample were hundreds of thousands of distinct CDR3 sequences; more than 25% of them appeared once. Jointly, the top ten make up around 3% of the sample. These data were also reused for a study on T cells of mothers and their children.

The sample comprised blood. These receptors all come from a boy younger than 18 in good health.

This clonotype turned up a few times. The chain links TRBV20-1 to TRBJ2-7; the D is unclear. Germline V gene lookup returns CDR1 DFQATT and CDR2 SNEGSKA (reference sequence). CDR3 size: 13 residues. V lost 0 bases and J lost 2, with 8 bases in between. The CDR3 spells CSARDIGAYEQYF. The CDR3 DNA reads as TGCAGTGCTAGAGATATCGGTGCCTACGAGCAGTACTTC.

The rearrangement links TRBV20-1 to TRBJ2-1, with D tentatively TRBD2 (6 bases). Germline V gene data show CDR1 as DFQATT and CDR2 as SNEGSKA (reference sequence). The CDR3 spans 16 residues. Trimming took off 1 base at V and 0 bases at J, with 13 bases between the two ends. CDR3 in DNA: TGCAGTGCTAGAGGGGGGGATGCAAGCTCCTACAATGAGCAGTTCTTC. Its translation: CSARGGDASSYNEQFF.

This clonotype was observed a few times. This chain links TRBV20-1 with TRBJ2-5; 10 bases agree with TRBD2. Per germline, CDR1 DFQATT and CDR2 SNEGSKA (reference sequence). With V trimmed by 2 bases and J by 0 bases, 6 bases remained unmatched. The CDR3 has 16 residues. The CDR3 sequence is CSARPASGGHQETQYF. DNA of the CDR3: TGCAGTGCTAGACCTGCTAGCGGGGGCCACCAAGAGACCCAGTACTTC.

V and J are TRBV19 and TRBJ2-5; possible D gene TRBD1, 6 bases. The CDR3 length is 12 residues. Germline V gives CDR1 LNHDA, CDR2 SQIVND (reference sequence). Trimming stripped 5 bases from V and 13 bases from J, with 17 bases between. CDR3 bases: TGTGCCAGTAGTCAACAGGGCCTGCAGCGGTACTTC. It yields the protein CASSQQGLQRYF.

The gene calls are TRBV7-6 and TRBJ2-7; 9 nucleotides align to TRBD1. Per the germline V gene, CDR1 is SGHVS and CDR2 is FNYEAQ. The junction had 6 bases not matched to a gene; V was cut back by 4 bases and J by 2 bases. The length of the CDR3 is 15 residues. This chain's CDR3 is CASSSWTGVAYEQYF. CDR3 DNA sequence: TGTGCCAGCAGCTCCTGGACAGGGGTTGCCTACGAGCAGTACTTC.

The CDR3, as DNA: TGTGCCGCCACCCCGACAGGGCACAATCAGCCCCAGCATTTT. The encoded protein is CAATPTGHNQPQHF. J is TRBJ1-5 and V is TRBV6-6; 7 positions match TRBD1. The junction had 10 bases not matched to a gene; V was cut back by 11 bases and J by 3 bases. The CDR3 consists of 14 residues. Per germline, CDR1 MNHNY and CDR2 SVGAGI (reference sequence).

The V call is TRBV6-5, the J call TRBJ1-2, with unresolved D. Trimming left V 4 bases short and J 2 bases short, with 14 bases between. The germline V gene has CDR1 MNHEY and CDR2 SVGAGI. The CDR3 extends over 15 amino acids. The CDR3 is CASSWRLDLNYGYTF. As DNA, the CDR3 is TGTGCCAGCAGTTGGCGTTTGGACCTAAACTATGGCTACACCTTC.

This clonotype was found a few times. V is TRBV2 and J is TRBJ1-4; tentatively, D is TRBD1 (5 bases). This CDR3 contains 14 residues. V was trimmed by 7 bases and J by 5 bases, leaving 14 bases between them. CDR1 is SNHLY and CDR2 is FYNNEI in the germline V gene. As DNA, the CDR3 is TGTGCCAGCAATGATAGACAGCGCAATGAAAAACTGTTTTTT. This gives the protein CASNDRQRNEKLFF.

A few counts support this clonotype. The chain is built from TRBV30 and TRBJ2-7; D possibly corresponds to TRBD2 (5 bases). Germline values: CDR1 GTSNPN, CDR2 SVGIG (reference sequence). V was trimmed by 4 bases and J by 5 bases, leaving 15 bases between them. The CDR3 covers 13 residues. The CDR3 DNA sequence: TGTGCCTGGAACCGGGGAATCGTCGACGAGCAGTACTTC. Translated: CAWNRGIVDEQYF.